The rows below give T cell receptor beta chains drawn from one sample of a study of blood T cell repertoires in COVID-19. Produced via immunoSEQ multiplex PCR; TCRdb's table is partial and in-frame only. The sample lists 200,000 to 250,000 clones; over 75% were seen once. What was sequenced was PBMCs or T cells enriched from blood (not recorded which). Every receptor here comes from a man aged 25-45 years in a cohort exposed to, infected with or recovered from COVID-19 (not recorded which). Both conserved end residues are part of each CDR3. D genes are given only for firm matches. Some rows mark clone size as missing; the rest say once, few, many or name a class of expanded clone.

>-|TRBD1|TRBV2|13|TRBJ2-1
TGTGCCAGCGGGTTTGACAGGGTCAATGAGCAGTTCTTC
CASGFDRVNEQFF
>-|TRBD2|TRBV27|17|TRBJ2-1
TGTGCCAGCAGTCCTCCCCCCGGACTAGCGGGAGATTATGAGCAGTTCTTC
CASSPPPGLAGDYEQFF
>-|-|TRBV27|12|TRBJ2-4
TGTGCCGTACAGGGCCACAAAAACATTCAGTACTTC
CAVQGHKNIQYF
>-|TRBD1|TRBV28|14|TRBJ1-5
TGTGCCAGCAGTTTGGCAGGGGGATGGGATCCCCAGCATTTT
CASSLAGGWDPQHF
>-|TRBD2|TRBV9|14|TRBJ2-3
TGTGCCAGCAGCGGAGCGGGGGGCACAGATACGCAGTATTTT
CASSGAGGTDTQYF
>-|-|TRBV6-6|13|TRBJ2-7
TGTGCCAGCACCGCAGGGGTTCGGGCCGAGCAGTACTTC
CASTAGVRAEQYF
>-|-|TRBV15|14|TRBJ2-3
TGTGCCACCAGCGAGCTAGCAGGCACAGATACGCAGTATTTT
CATSELAGTDTQYF
>-|-|TRBV6-1|17|TRBJ2-2
TGTGCCAGCAGTGAAGTAAGGGGGAGTCAGAACACCGGGGAGCTGTTTTTT
CASSEVRGSQNTGELFF
>many|-|TRBV6-4|16|TRBJ2-6
TGTGCCAGCGCGGGGGAAGGGGGCTCTGGGGCCAACGTCCTGACTTTC
CASAGEGGSGANVLTF
>-|-|TRBV12-3/TRBV12-4|12|TRBJ2-7
TGTGCCAGCAGTTTGAAAGGGGGCGAGCAGTACTTC
CASSLKGGEQYF
>once|TRBD1|TRBV5-1|16|TRBJ2-2
TGCGCCAGCACCCGCAGGACAGGGGGCAACACCGGGGAGCTGTTTTTT
CASTRRTGGNTGELFF
>-|TRBD1|TRBV27|13|TRBJ1-2
TGTGCCAGCAGTTTTTGGGACAGCTATGGCTACACCTTC
CASSFWDSYGYTF
>-|TRBD1|TRBV6-5|14|TRBJ2-7
TGTGCCAGCAGCCGGGGACAGAGCTCCTACGAGCAGTACTTC
CASSRGQSSYEQYF
>-|-|TRBV3-1/TRBV3-2|15|TRBJ2-7
TGTGCCAGCAGCCAAGATCGATGGCTAGCGTCCATGCAGTACTTC
CASSQDRWLASMQYF
>-|-|TRBV11-2|14|TRBJ2-7
TGTGCCAGCAGCCGCCGGCTCGGAGCCTACGAGCAGTACTTC
CASSRRLGAYEQYF
>-|TRBD1|TRBV4-3|19|TRBJ1-5
TGCGCCAGCAGCCAAGATTGGACAGGGGGGCTATATAGCAATCAGCCCCAGCATTTT
CASSQDWTGGLYSNQPQHF
>-|-|TRBV27|13|TRBJ2-6
TGTGCCAGCACTCGCTCTGGGGCCAACGTCCTGACTTTC
CASTRSGANVLTF
>-|-|TRBV28|15|TRBJ1-3
TGTGCCAGCAGTTTCCCAGGGCAGGCTGGAAACACCATATATTTT
CASSFPGQAGNTIYF
>-|TRBD2|TRBV19|17|TRBJ2-2
TGTGCCAGTAGCGGACTAGCGGGAGGCCCGAACACCGGGGAGCTGTTTTTT
CASSGLAGGPNTGELFF
>-|-|TRBV24-1|15|TRBJ2-1
TGTGCCACCAGTGACCGACTAGGGAGCTACAATGAGCAGTTCTTC
CATSDRLGSYNEQFF
>-|-|TRBV9|15|TRBJ1-6
TGTGCCAGCAGCCGCGGGGGGTCCTATAATTCACCCCTCCACTTT
CASSRGGSYNSPLHF
>-|-|TRBV10-3|13|TRBJ2-7
TGTGCCTCTCTGGGAGATTCCTCCTACGAGCAGTACTTC
CASLGDSSYEQYF
>once|TRBD1|TRBV28|14|TRBJ1-2
TGTGCCAGCAGTTTAAGAACAGGGGGCGATGGCTACACCTTC
CASSLRTGGDGYTF
>-|-|TRBV6-4|16|TRBJ2-1
TGTGCCAGCAGTGACCCTACAGGAGAGATTAATAATGAGCAGTTCTTC
CASSDPTGEINNEQFF
>once|TRBD1|TRBV27|15|TRBJ1-3
TGTGCCAGCAGTCCCGACAGGGGGGCTGGAAACACCATATATTTT
CASSPDRGAGNTIYF